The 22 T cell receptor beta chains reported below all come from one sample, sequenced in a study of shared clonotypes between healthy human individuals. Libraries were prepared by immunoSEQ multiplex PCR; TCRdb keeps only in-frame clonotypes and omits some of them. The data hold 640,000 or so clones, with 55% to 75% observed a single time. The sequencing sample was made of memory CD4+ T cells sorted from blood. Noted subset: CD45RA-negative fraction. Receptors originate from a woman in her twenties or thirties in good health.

The CDR3 region has the DNA TGTGCCAGCAGTTACAGACAGGGGCGAGAGACCCAGTACTTC. Its translation: CASSYRQGRETQYF. V and J are TRBV6-5 and TRBJ2-5, with 8 bases aligning to TRBD1. Germline trimming cut 2 bases from V and 4 bases from J; bases unmatched to any gene: 3. The V gene's germline CDR1 is MNHEY and CDR2 SVGAGI. The CDR3 covers 14 residues.

The CDR3 region has the DNA TGTGCCAGCAGTCCGCGGGACAAGTCCTACGAGCAGTACTTC. This gives the protein CASSPRDKSYEQYF. The rearrangement joins TRBV2 to TRBJ2-7; D may match TRBD1 or TRBD2 (6 bases each). This CDR3 contains 14 residues. Trimming shortened V by 5 bases and J by 1 base, and 12 bases separated the two germline ends. Germline loops: CDR1 SNHLY, CDR2 FYNNEI.

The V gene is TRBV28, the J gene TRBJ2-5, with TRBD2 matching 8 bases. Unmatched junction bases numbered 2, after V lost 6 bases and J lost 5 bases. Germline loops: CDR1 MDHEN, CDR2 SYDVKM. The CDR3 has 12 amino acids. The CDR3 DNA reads TGTGCCAGCAGCCGACTAGCGGAGACCCAGTACTTC. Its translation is CASSRLAETQYF.

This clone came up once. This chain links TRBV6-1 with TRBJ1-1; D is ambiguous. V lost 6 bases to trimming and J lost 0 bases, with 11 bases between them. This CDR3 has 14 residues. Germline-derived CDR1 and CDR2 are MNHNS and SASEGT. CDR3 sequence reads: CASRTTPMNTEAFF. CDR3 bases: TGTGCCAGCAGGACGACACCTATGAACACTGAAGCTTTCTTT.

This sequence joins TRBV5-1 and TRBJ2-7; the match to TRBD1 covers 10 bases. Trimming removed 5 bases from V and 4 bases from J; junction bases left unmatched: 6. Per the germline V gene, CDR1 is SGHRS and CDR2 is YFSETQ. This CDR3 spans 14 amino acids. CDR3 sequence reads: CASRRQGAGYEQYF. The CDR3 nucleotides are TGCGCCAGCAGAAGACAGGGGGCAGGTTACGAGCAGTACTTC.

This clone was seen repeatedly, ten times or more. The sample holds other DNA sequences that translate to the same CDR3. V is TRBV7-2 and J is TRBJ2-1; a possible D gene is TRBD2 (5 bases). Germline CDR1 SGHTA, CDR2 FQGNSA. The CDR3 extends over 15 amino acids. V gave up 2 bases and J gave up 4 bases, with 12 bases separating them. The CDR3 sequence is CASSLSSGLYNEQFF. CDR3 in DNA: TGTGCCAGCAGCTTATCGAGCGGCCTATACAATGAGCAGTTCTTC.

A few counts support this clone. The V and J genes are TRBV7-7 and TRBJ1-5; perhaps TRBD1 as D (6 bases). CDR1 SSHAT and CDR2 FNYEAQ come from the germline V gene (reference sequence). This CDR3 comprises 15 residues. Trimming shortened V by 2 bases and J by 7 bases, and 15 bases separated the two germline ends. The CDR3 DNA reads TGTGCCAGCAGCTTATTTCAGGGGATGGGGCAGCCCCAGCATTTT. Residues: CASSLFQGMGQPQHF.

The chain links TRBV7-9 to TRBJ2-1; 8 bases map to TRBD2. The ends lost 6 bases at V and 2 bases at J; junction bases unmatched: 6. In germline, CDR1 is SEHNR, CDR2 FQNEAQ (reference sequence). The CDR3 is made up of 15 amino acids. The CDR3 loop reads CASSLRAGAYNEQFF. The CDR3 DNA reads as TGTGCCAGCAGTTTAAGAGCGGGAGCCTACAATGAGCAGTTCTTC.

CDR3 in amino acids: CASSPQEVVAILVGVSYEQYF. The CDR3 nucleotides read TGCGCCAGCAGCCCCCAAGAGGTAGTGGCCATTTTGGTGGGAGTGTCCTACGAGCAGTACTTC. The chain couples TRBV4-1 to TRBJ2-7, with D possibly being TRBD2 (5 bases). Germline V gene sequence: CDR1 MGHRA, CDR2 YSYEKL. Trimming took off 4 bases at V and 1 base at J, with 32 bases between the two ends. The CDR3 consists of 21 residues.

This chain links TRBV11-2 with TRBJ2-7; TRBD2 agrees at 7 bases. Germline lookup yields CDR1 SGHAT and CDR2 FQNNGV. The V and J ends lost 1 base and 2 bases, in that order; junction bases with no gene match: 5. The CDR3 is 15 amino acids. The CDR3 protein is CASSLVSGRTYEQYF. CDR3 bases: TGTGCCAGCAGCTTAGTTTCCGGGAGGACCTACGAGCAGTACTTC. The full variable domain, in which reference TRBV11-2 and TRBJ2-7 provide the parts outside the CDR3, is EAGVAQSPRYKIIEKRQSVAFWCNPISGHATLYWYQQILGQGPKLLIQFQNNGVVDDSQLPKDRFSAERLKGVDSTLKIQPAKLEDSAVYLCASSLVSGRTYEQYFGPGTRLTVT.

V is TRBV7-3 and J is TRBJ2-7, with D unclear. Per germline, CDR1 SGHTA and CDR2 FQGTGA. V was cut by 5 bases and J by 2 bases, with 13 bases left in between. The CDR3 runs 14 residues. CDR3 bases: TGTGCCAGCAGCAAAGGATCCTTCCCCTACGAGCAGTACTTC. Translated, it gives CASSKGSFPYEQYF.

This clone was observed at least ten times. CDR3 sequence: CASRGQLDQPQHF. The CDR3 DNA follows: TGTGCCAGCAGGGGACAGCTAGATCAGCCCCAGCATTTT. The chain joins TRBV6-1 to TRBJ1-5; TRBD1 agrees at 7 bases. This CDR3 comprises 13 residues. Looked up from germline, CDR1 is MNHNS and CDR2 is SASEGT. The V gene end was trimmed by 6 bases and the J gene end by 5 bases; junction bases not matched to a gene: 4.

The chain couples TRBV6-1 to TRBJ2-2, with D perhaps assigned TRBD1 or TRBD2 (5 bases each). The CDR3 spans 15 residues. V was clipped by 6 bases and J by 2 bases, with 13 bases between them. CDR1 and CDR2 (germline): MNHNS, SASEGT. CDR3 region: CASSKLDSNTGELFF. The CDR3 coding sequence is TGTGCCAGCAGCAAACTAGACAGCAACACCGGGGAGCTGTTTTTT.

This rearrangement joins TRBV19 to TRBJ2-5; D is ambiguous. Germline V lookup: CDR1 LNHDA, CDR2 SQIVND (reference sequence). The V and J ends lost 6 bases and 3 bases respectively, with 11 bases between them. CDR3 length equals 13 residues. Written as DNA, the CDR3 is TGTGCCAGTAGAAAAACAGAAAAAGAGACCCAGTACTTC. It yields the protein CASRKTEKETQYF.

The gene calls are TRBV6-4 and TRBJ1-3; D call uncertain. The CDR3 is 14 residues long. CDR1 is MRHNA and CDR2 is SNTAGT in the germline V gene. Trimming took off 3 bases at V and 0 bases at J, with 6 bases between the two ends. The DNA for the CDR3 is TGTGCCAGCAGTGAAACGGCCTCTGGAAACACCATATATTTT. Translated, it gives CASSETASGNTIYF.

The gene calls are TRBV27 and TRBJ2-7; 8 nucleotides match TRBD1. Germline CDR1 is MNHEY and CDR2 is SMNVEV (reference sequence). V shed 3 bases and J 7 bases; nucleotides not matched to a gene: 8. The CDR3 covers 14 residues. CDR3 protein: CASSFADRVGEQYF. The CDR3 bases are TGTGCCAGCAGTTTCGCGGACAGGGTGGGAGAGCAGTACTTC.

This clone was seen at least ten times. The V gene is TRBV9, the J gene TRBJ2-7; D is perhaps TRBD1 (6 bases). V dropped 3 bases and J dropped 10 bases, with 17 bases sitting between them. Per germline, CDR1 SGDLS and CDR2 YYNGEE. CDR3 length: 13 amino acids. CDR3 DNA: TGTGCCAGCAGCGCACAACAGGGTCTGGAACAGTACTTC. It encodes CASSAQQGLEQYF. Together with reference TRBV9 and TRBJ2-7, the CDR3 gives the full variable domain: DSGVTQTPKHLITATGQRVTLRCSPRSGDLSVYWYQQSLDQGLQFLIQYYNGEERAKGNILERFSAQQFPDLHSELNLSSLELGDSALYFCASSAQQGLEQYFGPGTRLTVT.

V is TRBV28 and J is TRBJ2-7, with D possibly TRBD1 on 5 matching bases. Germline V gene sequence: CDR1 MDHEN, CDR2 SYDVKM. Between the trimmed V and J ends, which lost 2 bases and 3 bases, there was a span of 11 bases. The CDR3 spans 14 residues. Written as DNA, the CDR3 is TGTGCCAGCAGTTTAACGGCAGGGAACTACGAGCAGTACTTC. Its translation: CASSLTAGNYEQYF.

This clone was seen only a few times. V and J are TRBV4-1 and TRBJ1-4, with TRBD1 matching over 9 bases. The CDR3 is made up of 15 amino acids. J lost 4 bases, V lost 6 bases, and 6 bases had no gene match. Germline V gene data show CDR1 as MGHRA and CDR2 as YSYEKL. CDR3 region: CASRDLGQGNEKLFF. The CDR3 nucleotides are TGCGCCAGCAGGGACCTGGGACAGGGTAATGAAAAACTGTTTTTT.

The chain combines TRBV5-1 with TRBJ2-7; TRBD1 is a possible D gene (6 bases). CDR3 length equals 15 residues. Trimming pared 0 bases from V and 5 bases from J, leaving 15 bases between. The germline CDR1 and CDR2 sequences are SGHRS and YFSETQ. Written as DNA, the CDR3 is TGCGCCAGCAGCTTGGCCGGCAGGGGTGCGAACGAGCAGTACTTC. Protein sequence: CASSLAGRGANEQYF.

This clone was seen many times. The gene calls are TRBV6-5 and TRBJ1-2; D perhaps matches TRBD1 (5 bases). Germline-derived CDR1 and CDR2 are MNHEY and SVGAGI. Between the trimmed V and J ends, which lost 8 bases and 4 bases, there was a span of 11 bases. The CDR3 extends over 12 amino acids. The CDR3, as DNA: TGTGCCAGCGGTCGGGGCTTCTATGGCTACACCTTC. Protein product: CASGRGFYGYTF.

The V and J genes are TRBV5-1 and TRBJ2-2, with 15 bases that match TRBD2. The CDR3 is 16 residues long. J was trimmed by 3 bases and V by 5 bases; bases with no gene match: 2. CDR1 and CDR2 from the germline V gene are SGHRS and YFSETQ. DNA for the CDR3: TGCGCCAGCAGGGGACTAGCGGGAGGTGACACCGGGGAGCTGTTTTTT. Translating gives CASRGLAGGDTGELFF.